The 25 T cell receptor beta chains given below trace back to one sample, sequenced in a study of T cell repertoires in cytomegalovirus infection. TCRdb itself ran the reads through MiXCR, one entry per CDR3 protein. The sample lists fewer than 550,000 distinct CDR3 sequences, around 27% seen once, with about 12% in the top ten. Sequenced material: PBMCs. The receptors originated from a human donor in good health (CMV status not recorded). Some clones in this sample may be carry-over from other donors' samples.

Ten or more counts support this clonotype. The chain is built from TRBV7-8 and TRBJ2-5; 8 nucleotides agree with TRBD1. Germline V gives CDR1 SGHVS, CDR2 FQNEAQ. Losses at the gene ends were 5 bases for V and 7 bases for J; bases not matched to a gene: 6. This CDR3 region has 13 residues. The CDR3 loop reads CASSQDRGWTQYF. The CDR3 nucleotides are TGTGCCAGCAGCCAAGACAGGGGATGGACCCAGTACTTC.

This clonotype has just a few counts. The chain combines TRBV2 with TRBJ2-3, with D unclear. This CDR3 comprises 12 residues. CDR1 and CDR2 from the germline V gene are SNHLY and FYNNEI. The V and J ends lost 7 bases and 6 bases respectively, with 11 bases between them. CDR3 sequence (DNA): TGTGCCAGCAATGTGCGCGTCGATACGCAGTATTTT. Its protein product is CASNVRVDTQYF.

V is TRBV14 and J is TRBJ2-3; TRBD1 might be the D (6 bases). Between the trimmed V and J ends, which lost 1 base and 0 bases, there was a span of 14 bases. This CDR3 comprises 17 residues. Germline assignment: CDR1 SGHDN and CDR2 FVKESK. CDR3 sequence reads: CASSQVPRGESTDTQYF. CDR3 nucleotides: TGTGCCAGCAGCCAAGTCCCCAGGGGAGAGAGCACAGATACGCAGTATTTT. The full variable domain, its missing parts supplied by reference TRBV14 and TRBJ2-3, is EAGVTQFPSHSVIEKGQTVTLRCDPISGHDNLYWYRRVMGKEIKFLLHFVKESKQDESGMPNNRFLAERTGGTYSTLKVQPAELEDSGVYFCASSQVPRGESTDTQYFGPGTRLTVL.

This chain joins TRBV9 and TRBJ1-1; TRBD1 might be the D (6 bases). This CDR3 is built from 15 residues. The V end was cut by 0 bases, the J end by 1 base, with 10 bases between. Germline loops: CDR1 SGDLS, CDR2 YYNGEE. CDR3 DNA: TGTGCCAGCAGCGTAGTGGCAGGGGCGAACACTGAAGCTTTCTTT. This gives the protein CASSVVAGANTEAFF.

Ten or more counts support this clonotype. The chain recombines TRBV6-1 with TRBJ2-2, with 11 nucleotides matching TRBD2. The CDR3 contains 16 residues. CDR1 MNHNS and CDR2 SASEGT come from the germline V gene. V trimming: 6 bases; J trimming: 7 bases; junction bases outside the gene matches: 10. The CDR3 nucleotides are TGTGCCAGCAGGGAACTAGCGGGAGACGTGGGCGGGGAGCTGTTTTTT. Translation: CASRELAGDVGGELFF.

The chain links TRBV29-1 to TRBJ2-3; the D gene is possibly TRBD1 (5 bases). This CDR3 contains 14 residues. From germline, CDR1 is SQVTM and CDR2 ANQGSEA. Trimming took 6 bases from V and 0 from J, leaving 13 bases between them. The CDR3 region is CSVKGLPSTDTQYF. The DNA for the CDR3 is TGCAGCGTAAAGGGGCTTCCTAGCACAGATACGCAGTATTTT.

The gene calls are TRBV19 and TRBJ2-5; the D gene could be TRBD1 or TRBD2 (5 bases each). V shed 11 bases and J shed 2 bases, with 15 bases lying between them. The CDR3 is 13 residues long. CDR1 is LNHDA, CDR2 SQIVND, per germline (reference sequence). The CDR3 DNA sequence: TGTGCCGCCGCTAGGGACGTACAAGAGACCCAGTACTTC. Translating it yields CAAARDVQETQYF.

V gene TRBV12-3 or TRBV12-4 combines with J gene TRBJ2-7; D ambiguous. V was shortened by 5 bases and J by 2 bases, with 10 bases between the two germline ends. CDR3 length: 13 residues. The CDR3 protein is CASSLADPYEQYF. CDR3 coding DNA: TGTGCCAGCAGTCTCGCCGACCCCTACGAGCAGTACTTC.

The sample holds many counts of this clonotype. The J gene is TRBJ2-3, the V gene TRBV7-7, with D possibly matching TRBD1 (8 bases). Germline V gene lookup returns CDR1 SSHAT and CDR2 FNYEAQ (reference sequence). CDR3 size: 15 residues. CDR3 protein: CASGPQGASTDTQYF. CDR3 nucleotides: TGTGCTAGCGGGCCCCAGGGGGCTTCTACAGATACGCAGTATTTT.

This clonotype was observed many times. The rearrangement joins TRBV7-9 to TRBJ2-1; tentatively, D is TRBD1 (5 bases). Looked up from germline, CDR1 is SEHNR and CDR2 is FQNEAQ (reference sequence). Trimming took off 4 bases at V and 2 bases at J, with 15 bases between the two ends. CDR3 length equals 16 residues. Written as DNA, the CDR3 is TGTGCCAGCAGCTCGGACACGTTACTAACCTACAATGAGCAGTTCTTC. It yields the protein CASSSDTLLTYNEQFF. The full variable domain, its missing parts supplied by reference TRBV7-9 and TRBJ2-1, is DTGVSQNPRHKITKRGQNVTFRCDPISEHNRLYWYRQTLGQGPEFLTYFQNEAQLEKSRLLSDRFSAERPKGSFSTLEIQRTEQGDSAMYLCASSSDTLLTYNEQFFGPGTRLTVL.

This clonotype was recorded at least ten times. One junction end does not reproduce the germline sequence, and a read error may be involved. This chain joins TRBV7-2 and TRBJ2-5, with a tentative D call TRBD1 (6 bases). This CDR3 is 11 amino acids long. CDR1 and CDR2 (germline): SGHTA, FQGNSA. CDR3 in DNA: TGTGCCAGCAGTGACGGACAGCCTCCGAGCTTC. Translating gives CASSDGQPPSF.

The V call is TRBV5-6, the J call TRBJ2-7, with D maybe TRBD1 (6 bases). The CDR3 has 13 amino acids. V was pared by 4 bases and J by 4 bases, with 12 bases between. Germline values: CDR1 SGHDT, CDR2 YYEEEE. The chain's CDR3 is CASSPDRRYEQYF. In DNA form, the CDR3 reads TGTGCCAGCAGCCCCGACAGGAGGTACGAGCAGTACTTC.

This chain uses TRBV7-2 with TRBJ2-2; tentative D call: TRBD2 (5 bases). Trimming took 1 base from V and 0 from J, leaving 12 bases between them. The CDR3 totals 17 residues. Germline lookup yields CDR1 SGHTA and CDR2 FQGNSA. As DNA, the CDR3 is TGTGCCAGCAGCTTAGTTAGAGGGTTCGCGAACACCGGGGAGCTGTTTTTT. Translation gives CASSLVRGFANTGELFF.

V is TRBV20-1 and J is TRBJ2-3; 9 bases fit TRBD2. The CDR3 contains 15 residues. CDR1 and CDR2 (germline): DFQATT, SNEGSKA (reference sequence). Germline trimming cut 3 bases from V and 3 bases from J; bases unmatched to any gene: 7. The CDR3 DNA follows: TGCAGTGCTAGGATTAGCGGGAGCGGGACAGATACGCAGTATTTT. It translates to CSARISGSGTDTQYF.

The CDR3 region is CATSRGQTSGTTDTQYF. In nucleotides, the CDR3 is TGTGCCACCAGCAGAGGACAGACTAGCGGGACCACAGATACGCAGTATTTT. This rearrangement joins TRBV15 to TRBJ2-3; 11 bases match TRBD2. This CDR3 comprises 17 residues. J gave up 2 bases and V 1 base, and 5 bases lay outside the gene matches. Germline V CDR1 and CDR2: LNHNV, YYDKDF (reference sequence).

This clonotype has only a few counts. The V and J genes are TRBV6-1 and TRBJ2-3; 11 bases are shared with TRBD2. Germline loops: CDR1 MNHNS, CDR2 SASEGT. Losses at the gene ends were 6 bases for V and 3 bases for J; bases not matched to a gene: 8. The CDR3 extends over 16 amino acids. DNA for the CDR3: TGTGCCAGCAGGCCTACTAGCGGGAGTACGACAGATACGCAGTATTTT. It codes for CASRPTSGSTTDTQYF.

This clonotype was counted between two and nine times. The J gene is TRBJ1-6, the V gene TRBV20-1; possibly TRBD1 for D (6 bases). Germline CDR1 DFQATT, CDR2 SNEGSKA (reference sequence). The CDR3 totals 15 residues. V dropped 0 bases and J dropped 7 bases, with 13 bases sitting between them. The CDR3 nucleotides read TGCAGTGCTAGAGATCCTAGGACAGCGAATTCACCCCTCCACTTT. As protein: CSARDPRTANSPLHF.

The chain recombines TRBV2 with TRBJ2-3; D could derive from TRBD1 or TRBD2 (6 bases each). Trimming shortened V by 5 bases and J by 2 bases, and 14 bases separated the two germline ends. Looked up from germline, CDR1 is SNHLY and CDR2 is FYNNEI. This CDR3 region has 15 residues. The CDR3 spells CASSINGGLTDTQYF. CDR3 bases: TGTGCCAGCAGTATAAACGGGGGCCTCACAGATACGCAGTATTTT.

The chain employs TRBV20-1 and TRBJ2-7; weak D call: TRBD2 (7 bases). V dropped 0 bases and J dropped 5 bases, with 17 bases sitting between them. The germline V gene has CDR1 DFQATT and CDR2 SNEGSKA (reference sequence). The CDR3 is 15 residues long. This CDR3 reads CSARDQGRGSDEQYF. Written as DNA, the CDR3 is TGCAGTGCTAGAGATCAAGGGAGGGGGTCCGACGAGCAGTACTTC.

This chain links TRBV6-2 or TRBV6-3 with TRBJ2-5; D is unresolved. V was pared by 6 bases and J by 8 bases, with 16 bases between. The CDR3 has 13 amino acids. CDR1 is MNHEY and CDR2 is SVGEGT in the germline V gene. The CDR3, as DNA: TGTGCCAGCAGATCCGGGCCGCAGGTCACCCAGTACTTC. Encoded protein: CASRSGPQVTQYF.

The V call is TRBV20-1, the J call TRBJ2-3, with D uncertain. This CDR3 has 12 amino acids. V was trimmed by 2 bases and J by 1 base, leaving 4 bases between them. Germline-derived CDR1 and CDR2 are DFQATT and SNEGSKA (reference sequence). The CDR3 here is CSARPGTDTQYF. The CDR3 nucleotides read TGCAGTGCTAGACCCGGCACAGATACGCAGTATTTT.

This clonotype was found a few times. The V call is TRBV6-2 or TRBV6-3, the J call TRBJ2-5; no clear D. Between the trimmed V and J ends, which lost 7 bases and 2 bases, there was a span of 11 bases. Germline CDR1 MNHEY, CDR2 SVGEGT. The CDR3 runs 13 residues. The CDR3 sequence is CASTNRPQETQYF. CDR3 DNA: TGTGCCAGCACCAACCGCCCGCAAGAGACCCAGTACTTC.

This clonotype was picked up many times. This rearrangement joins TRBV7-8 to TRBJ2-7; 8 bases map to TRBD1. This CDR3 is built from 15 residues. Germline CDR1 SGHVS, CDR2 FQNEAQ. The trim removed 3 bases at V and 3 bases at J, leaving 7 bases unmatched. The CDR3 region is CASSFGQGLFYEQYV. The CDR3, as DNA: TGTGCCAGCAGCTTCGGACAGGGACTTTTCTACGAGCAGTACGTC.

This clonotype was observed many times. The V gene is TRBV7-2, the J gene TRBJ1-1, with D maybe TRBD1 (6 bases). V was cut by 3 bases and J by 2 bases, with 10 bases left in between. This CDR3 is 14 amino acids long. In germline, CDR1 is SGHTA, CDR2 FQGNSA. The CDR3 reads CASSFGGANTEAFF. CDR3 DNA sequence: TGTGCCAGCAGCTTCGGGGGCGCAAACACTGAAGCTTTCTTT.

This rearrangement joins TRBV6-1 to TRBJ1-1; 10 positions agree with TRBD1. V lost 4 bases, J lost 1 base, and 3 bases stayed unmatched. The CDR3 runs 15 residues. From germline, CDR1 is MNHNS and CDR2 SASEGT. The CDR3 DNA is TGTGCCAGCAGTGGCAGGGACAGGGGGAACACTGAAGCTTTCTTT. Protein product: CASSGRDRGNTEAFF.